Shown below are 25 T cell receptor beta chains from a single sample sequenced in a study of blood T cells in healthy people across ages (dated by TCRdb to between 2014 and 2017). The library was made by 5' RACE. The run used an Illumina HiSeq 2500. A second roughly 6 to 11 cycle PCR used a sample-barcoded 5' primer and a J-beta primer mix. The public reads were reanalyzed by TCRdb: fastp trimming at Q25, MiXCR alignment, in-frame beta chains only. Every entry covers one CDR3 protein and lists the most common genes and DNA from its rows. The sample table lists some 1,500,000 distinct CDR3 sequences, roughly 43% of them with a count of one. The top ten clones comprise over 3.5% of the sample. The specimen was blood. The receptor set was obtained from a woman aged 18-30 years in good health.

The chain joins TRBV6-5 to TRBJ2-2; D remains unclear. Looked up from germline, CDR1 is MNHEY and CDR2 is SVGAGI. The CDR3 spans 14 residues. V shed 8 bases and J shed 7 bases, with 17 bases lying between them. The CDR3 DNA follows: TGTGCCAGCGCCCTTGAGATGGGTGGCGGGGAGCTGTTTTTT. Its translation is CASALEMGGGELFF.

This clonotype came up a few times. CDR3 sequence: CASRRGGGLEHEQYF. In DNA form, the CDR3 reads TGTGCCAGCAGGCGCGGCGGGGGGCTGGAGCACGAGCAGTACTTC. V gene TRBV7-2 combines with J gene TRBJ2-7; the match to TRBD2 covers 8 bases. This CDR3 comprises 15 residues. Looked up from germline, CDR1 is SGHTA and CDR2 is FQGNSA. V dropped 6 bases and J dropped 5; count of bases not matched to a gene: 12. The full variable domain, completed using reference TRBV7-2 and TRBJ2-7, is GAGVSQSPSNKVTEKGKDVELRCDPISGHTALYWYRQSLGQGLEFLIYFQGNSAPDKSGLPSDRFSAERTGGSVSTLTIQRTQQEDSAVYLCASRRGGGLEHEQYFGPGTRLTVT.

This clonotype came up a few times. V and J are TRBV27 and TRBJ2-1; D is ambiguous. V shed 5 bases and J shed 7 bases, with 9 bases lying between them. This CDR3 has 12 amino acids. Germline lookup yields CDR1 MNHEY and CDR2 SMNVEV (reference sequence). The DNA of the CDR3 is TGTGCCAGCAGTCGTTATGGGAATGAGCAGTTCTTC. Translation: CASSRYGNEQFF.

The chain has TRBV4-3 and TRBJ2-1; the D is unclear. The CDR3 is 14 amino acids. The V gene's germline CDR1 is LGHNA and CDR2 YSLEER. V was pared by 0 bases and J by 5 bases, with 8 bases between. As DNA, the CDR3 is TGCGCCAGCAGCCAAGATGTCCGAGACAATGAGCAGTTCTTC. Protein sequence: CASSQDVRDNEQFF.

CDR3 coding DNA: TGCAGCGTCCTCCTAGCCCCGGGGGGAGATACGCAGTATTTT. This encodes CSVLLAPGGDTQYF. The chain carries TRBV29-1 and TRBJ2-3, with 7 bases lining up with TRBD2. Germline CDR1 is SQVTM and CDR2 is ANQGSEA. After removal of 6 bases from V and 5 bases from J, the junction contained 11 bases not matched to a gene. The CDR3 has 14 residues.

The rearrangement uses TRBV28 and TRBJ1-1; D gene unclear. Germline V lookup: CDR1 MDHEN, CDR2 SYDVKM. This CDR3 is built from 14 residues. Trimming pared 6 bases from V and 5 bases from J, leaving 16 bases between. The CDR3 loop reads CASRARSGWTEAFF. The CDR3, as DNA: TGTGCCAGCAGGGCCAGGTCCGGTTGGACTGAAGCTTTCTTT.

The chain combines TRBV20-1 with TRBJ1-3; weak D call: TRBD1 (5 bases). V lost 4 bases and J 2 bases, leaving 15 bases between the germline ends. The CDR3 spans 15 residues. CDR1 is DFQATT and CDR2 is SNEGSKA in the germline V gene (reference sequence). The CDR3: CSATFGGRTGNTIYF. The CDR3 region has the DNA TGCAGTGCTACGTTTGGGGGAAGAACTGGAAACACCATATATTTT.

This chain connects TRBV12-3 or TRBV12-4 to TRBJ1-4, with D possibly TRBD1 on 5 matching bases. The CDR3 runs to 13 residues. V shed 5 bases and J shed 8 bases, with 12 bases lying between them. The CDR3, as DNA: TGTGCCAGCAGTCCCGGGGAGGGGGAAAAACTGTTTTTT. The encoded protein is CASSPGEGEKLFF.

The chain links TRBV9 to TRBJ2-7, with D possibly called TRBD1 or TRBD2 (5 bases each). Trimming removed 1 base from V and 7 bases from J, with 18 bases in between. CDR3 length equals 15 residues. CDR1 SGDLS and CDR2 YYNGEE come from the germline V gene. The CDR3 loop is CASSVQGRSYNEQYF. The DNA for the CDR3 is TGTGCCAGCAGCGTACAGGGACGATCCTACAATGAGCAGTACTTC.

The V gene is TRBV6-5, the J gene TRBJ2-6; D ambiguous. CDR3 length: 16 residues. Germline-derived CDR1 and CDR2 are MNHEY and SVGAGI. V lost 0 bases to trimming and J lost 0 bases, with 6 bases between them. CDR3 in amino acids: CASSYSQSSGANVLTF. The DNA of the CDR3 is TGTGCCAGCAGTTACTCCCAAAGCTCTGGGGCCAACGTCCTGACTTTC.

The V gene is TRBV6-2 or TRBV6-3, the J gene TRBJ2-3; 10 bases match TRBD2. The CDR3 has 17 amino acids. Germline V gives CDR1 MNHEY, CDR2 SVGEGT. Trimming at V came to 5 bases and at J to 4 bases, leaving 12 bases not matched to a gene. The CDR3 loop is CASSRPGVAGGADTQYF. The CDR3 nucleotides read TGTGCCAGCAGTAGACCGGGAGTAGCGGGAGGAGCAGATACGCAGTATTTT.

This chain links TRBV4-2 with TRBJ2-7; possibly TRBD1 or TRBD2 for D (5 bases each). The CDR3 is made up of 14 amino acids. Germline values: CDR1 LGHNA, CDR2 YNFKEQ. V lost 5 bases, J lost 7 bases, and 18 bases lay in between. Here the CDR3 reads CASSKGPTTGEQYF. The CDR3 DNA reads TGTGCCAGCAGCAAGGGGCCGACTACGGGTGAGCAGTACTTC.

Note on this clonotype: This may come from a read error, since a much larger clone is one base off. The chain employs TRBV4-1 and TRBJ2-2; D perhaps matches TRBD1 (5 bases). The CDR3 spans 16 residues. The V end was cut by 4 bases, the J end by 9 bases, with 21 bases between. Per the germline V gene, CDR1 is MGHRA and CDR2 is YSYEKL. CDR3 in amino acids: CASSPADMGIVRELFF. The CDR3 DNA reads as TGCGCCAGCAGCCCCGCGGACATGGGGATTGTGAGGGAGCTGTTTTTT.

The chain joins TRBV16 to TRBJ1-6, with 8 nucleotides matching TRBD1. CDR1 is KGHSY, CDR2 FQNENV, per germline. The CDR3 extends over 18 amino acids. With 2 bases clipped from V and 5 bases from J, the junction kept 11 bases outside the gene matches. Here the CDR3 reads CASSQDPWTGHDNSPLHF. In nucleotides, the CDR3 is TGTGCCAGCAGCCAAGACCCGTGGACAGGGCACGATAATTCACCCCTCCACTTT. Together with reference TRBV16 and TRBJ1-6, the CDR3 gives the full variable domain: GEEVAQTPKHLVRGEGQKAKLYCAPIKGHSYVFWYQQVLKNEFKFLISFQNENVFDETGMPKERFSAKCLPNSPCSLEIQATKLEDSAVYFCASSQDPWTGHDNSPLHFGNGTRLTVT.

This clonotype was counted at least ten times. The J gene is TRBJ2-7, the V gene TRBV7-2, with TRBD1 identical over 7 bases. Germline CDR1 reads SGHTA; CDR2 reads FQGNSA. The J segment lost 10 bases and the V segment lost 5 bases, leaving 14 bases of the junction unmatched. The CDR3 is 14 amino acids. The CDR3 sequence: CASSLNGQDLRQYF. The CDR3 DNA reads TGTGCCAGCAGCCTTAATGGACAGGATCTACGACAGTACTTC.

This chain connects TRBV29-1 to TRBJ2-5; D not resolved. Germline values: CDR1 SQVTM, CDR2 ANQGSEA. V was pared by 0 bases and J by 1 base, with 12 bases between. The CDR3 is 15 residues long. Here the CDR3 DNA reads TGCAGCGTTGAAGATGGTCGCGGCATCCAAGAGACCCAGTACTTC. Protein: CSVEDGRGIQETQYF.

The genes are TRBV7-2 and TRBJ2-7; the D is unclear. The CDR3 sequence is 15 residues long. Germline V gene sequence: CDR1 SGHTA, CDR2 FQGNSA. V shed 5 bases and J shed 0 bases, with 14 bases lying between them. The CDR3 reads CASSPTVLNSYEQYF. The CDR3 nucleotides are TGTGCCAGCAGCCCGACGGTTTTGAACTCCTACGAGCAGTACTTC.

In its sample, this clonotype was seen a few times. J is TRBJ2-5 and V is TRBV12-3 or TRBV12-4; perhaps TRBD2 as D (5 bases). The germline V and J ends were trimmed by 8 bases and 6 bases, with 10 bases remaining between them. The CDR3 has 11 amino acids. The CDR3 region is CASGLAQTQYF. In DNA form, the CDR3 reads TGTGCCAGCGGACTCGCGCAGACCCAGTACTTC.

V is TRBV20-1 and J is TRBJ2-3, with D tentatively TRBD2 (5 bases). This CDR3 has 11 amino acids. Germline V gene sequence: CDR1 DFQATT, CDR2 SNEGSKA (reference sequence). V was clipped by 3 bases and J by 6 bases, with 7 bases between them. The CDR3, as DNA: TGCAGTGCTAGTGACTATGATACGCAGTATTTT. Its protein product is CSASDYDTQYF.

The chain combines TRBV6-5 with TRBJ1-4; D perhaps matches TRBD1 (5 bases). Germline V gives CDR1 MNHEY, CDR2 SVGAGI. This CDR3 comprises 15 residues. Trimming removed 2 bases at V and 1 base at J, with 8 bases between. DNA for the CDR3: TGTGCCAGCAGTTACGCGAGGGGAACTAATGAAAAACTGTTTTTT. This codes for CASSYARGTNEKLFF.

This clonotype occurred a few times. Germline is not matched at one junction end, which may reflect a read error. The V and J genes are TRBV7-2 and TRBJ2-7; tentatively, D is TRBD2 (6 bases). The CDR3 contains 12 residues. Germline V gene data show CDR1 as SGHTA and CDR2 as FQGNSA. The CDR3 spells CASSLARHEQYF. CDR3 nucleotides: TGTGCCAGCAGCCTAGCGCGGCACGAGCAGTACTTC.

This clonotype was counted only a few times. Its ends do not fully match the called genes, so a read error is possible. V is TRBV27 and J is TRBJ1-5, with no clear D. CDR3 length equals 12 residues. Per the germline V gene, CDR1 is MNHEY and CDR2 is SMNVEV (reference sequence). The CDR3 region has the DNA TGTGCCAGCAGTTATGGCAATCAGCCCCGGCATTTT. It translates to CASSYGNQPRHF.

This clonotype occurred once. V is TRBV18 and J is TRBJ1-5; D is possibly TRBD1 (5 bases). The CDR3 sequence is 14 residues long. Germline V lookup: CDR1 KGHSH, CDR2 LQKENI. The V gene lost 1 base and the J gene lost 5 bases, with 9 bases spanning the gap. The CDR3 sequence: CASSPLGRDQPQHF. The CDR3, as DNA: TGTGCCAGCTCACCACTGGGGCGCGATCAGCCCCAGCATTTT. The full variable domain, completed using reference TRBV18 and TRBJ1-5, is NAGVMQNPRHLVRRRGQEARLRCSPMKGHSHVYWYRQLPEEGLKFMVYLQKENIIDESGMPKERFSAEFPKEGPSILRIQQVVRGDSAAYFCASSPLGRDQPQHFGDGTRLSIL.

This clonotype was seen a handful of times. The chain joins TRBV7-9 to TRBJ2-7; D might be TRBD1 (5 bases). In germline, CDR1 is SEHNR, CDR2 FQNEAQ (reference sequence). Trimming removed 5 bases from V and 6 bases from J, with 11 bases in between. The CDR3 contains 12 residues. The DNA for the CDR3 is TGTGCCAGCAGCCCTTCAGGGTGCGAGCAGTACTTC. Translating it yields CASSPSGCEQYF.

V usage is TRBV11-2 and J usage is TRBJ1-2, with 7 bases lining up with TRBD1. Germline CDR1 reads SGHAT; CDR2 reads FQNNGV. The CDR3 contains 15 residues. With 7 bases clipped from V and 2 bases from J, the junction kept 10 bases outside the gene matches. The CDR3: CASNLAGTANYGYTF. The CDR3 coding sequence is TGTGCCAGCAATTTAGCAGGGACAGCGAACTATGGCTACACCTTC.